This is a list of T cell receptor beta chains from one sample in a study of T cell responses to AZD1222 COVID-19 vaccine. Sequencing used immunoSEQ multiplex PCR; TCRdb keeps in-frame clones, though not all of them. The data hold just under 150,000 clones, with roughly 87% observed a single time. The sample consisted of peripheral blood, taken 28 days after the second dose of the MenACWY control vaccine. These receptors originate from an adult who received the MenACWY meningococcal vaccine as a control. The CDR3 runs from the conserved cysteine through the conserved F or W. The D gene is left open where the match is weak. Clone size is shown for a subset of rows, as once, few, many or a class of expanded clone.

J gene: TRBJ1-1; V gene: TRBV27; D gene: .; clone size: .; CDR3 DNA: TGTGCCAGCAGTTTAATTCGGACAAGCCAGGGTAACACTGAAGCTTTCTTT; CDR3 protein: CASSLIRTSQGNTEAFF
J gene: TRBJ1-2; V gene: TRBV3-1/TRBV3-2; D gene: .; clone size: many; CDR3 DNA: TGTGCCAGCAGCGATAGGGGTGGCTATGGCTACACCTTC; CDR3 protein: CASSDRGGYGYTF
J gene: TRBJ1-5; V gene: TRBV19; D gene: .; clone size: .; CDR3 DNA: TGTGCCAGTAGTATAGACTTTAATCAGCCCCAGCATTTT; CDR3 protein: CASSIDFNQPQHF
J gene: TRBJ1-2; V gene: TRBV24-1; D gene: .; clone size: few; CDR3 DNA: TGTGCCACCAGTGATTTGGACTATGGCTACACCTTC; CDR3 protein: CATSDLDYGYTF
J gene: TRBJ1-4; V gene: TRBV30; D gene: .; clone size: .; CDR3 DNA: TGTGCCTGGAGTTCTCGGCGGGCTTCAAATGAAAAACTGTTTTTT; CDR3 protein: CAWSSRRASNEKLFF
J gene: TRBJ1-2; V gene: TRBV18; D gene: .; clone size: .; CDR3 DNA: TGTGCCAGCTCACCATTGGTTAACTATGGCTACACCTTC; CDR3 protein: CASSPLVNYGYTF
J gene: TRBJ1-3; V gene: TRBV15; D gene: .; clone size: .; CDR3 DNA: TGTGCCACCAGCAGAGGCCTATCAGGGTATGGAAACACCATATATTTT; CDR3 protein: CATSRGLSGYGNTIYF
J gene: TRBJ2-5; V gene: TRBV14; D gene: .; clone size: .; CDR3 DNA: TGTGCCAGCAGTCGCCAGTTACAAGAGACCCAGTACTTC; CDR3 protein: CASSRQLQETQYF
J gene: TRBJ2-6; V gene: TRBV5-1; D gene: .; clone size: .; CDR3 DNA: TGCGCCAGCCGCGACACCGCGTCTGGGGCCAACGTCCTGACTTTC; CDR3 protein: CASRDTASGANVLTF
J gene: TRBJ2-7; V gene: TRBV4-1; D gene: TRBD1; clone size: .; CDR3 DNA: TGCGCCAGCAGCGATCCAGGGGGCAGAGGCGAGCAGTACTTC; CDR3 protein: CASSDPGGRGEQYF
J gene: TRBJ1-1; V gene: TRBV7-2; D gene: .; clone size: .; CDR3 DNA: TGTGCCAGCAGCTTAGAGGGCGTGGCCACTGAAGCTTTCTTT; CDR3 protein: CASSLEGVATEAFF
J gene: TRBJ1-5; V gene: TRBV2; D gene: .; clone size: .; CDR3 DNA: TGTGCCAGCAGTGCCTTCGGCAATCAGCCCCAGCATTTT; CDR3 protein: CASSAFGNQPQHF
J gene: TRBJ1-5; V gene: TRBV11-3; D gene: TRBD1; clone size: .; CDR3 DNA: TGTGCCAGCAGCCCGCAGGGGGATCAGCCCCAGCATTTT; CDR3 protein: CASSPQGDQPQHF
J gene: TRBJ2-7; V gene: TRBV11-1; D gene: TRBD1; clone size: .; CDR3 DNA: TGTGCCAGCAGCCCTTGGACAGGATTGTACGAGCAGTACTTC; CDR3 protein: CASSPWTGLYEQYF
J gene: TRBJ1-2; V gene: TRBV18; D gene: TRBD1; clone size: .; CDR3 DNA: TGTGCCAGCTCACCGGGACAGGAGAACTATGGCTACACCTTC; CDR3 protein: CASSPGQENYGYTF
J gene: TRBJ2-7; V gene: TRBV5-8; D gene: .; clone size: .; CDR3 DNA: TGTGCCAGCAGCTCCACGGTGAGCTACGAGCAGTACTTC; CDR3 protein: CASSSTVSYEQYF
J gene: TRBJ2-7; V gene: TRBV5-1; D gene: TRBD2; clone size: .; CDR3 DNA: TGCGCCAGCAGCTTGGGACTAGCGGGGTCTGTTGGGCAGTACTTC; CDR3 protein: CASSLGLAGSVGQYF
J gene: TRBJ2-1; V gene: TRBV4-1; D gene: .; clone size: few; CDR3 DNA: TGCGCCAGCAGCCAAGGGGTAAGGGGTGATGAGCAGTTCTTC; CDR3 protein: CASSQGVRGDEQFF
J gene: TRBJ2-5; V gene: TRBV7-2; D gene: TRBD1; clone size: .; CDR3 DNA: TGTGCCAGCAGCTCCTTAGGACAGGCAGACCAAGAGACCCAGTACTTC; CDR3 protein: CASSSLGQADQETQYF
J gene: TRBJ2-4; V gene: TRBV18; D gene: .; clone size: .; CDR3 DNA: TGTGCCAGCTCACCATTGGAGATAGCCAAAAACATTCAGTACTTC; CDR3 protein: CASSPLEIAKNIQYF
J gene: TRBJ1-5; V gene: TRBV6-5; D gene: .; clone size: few; CDR3 DNA: TGTGCCAGCAGCTTGGTGGTTAATAGCAATCAGCCCCAGCATTTT; CDR3 protein: CASSLVVNSNQPQHF
J gene: TRBJ1-5; V gene: TRBV5-6; D gene: TRBD1; clone size: once; CDR3 DNA: TGTGCCAGCAGCCAGACCGGGACAGGGGTTTCGCCCCAGCATTTT; CDR3 protein: CASSQTGTGVSPQHF
J gene: TRBJ2-7; V gene: TRBV6-5; D gene: .; clone size: .; CDR3 DNA: TGTGCCAGCAGAACCCCGAGTTGGGGACAATACGAGCAGTACTTC; CDR3 protein: CASRTPSWGQYEQYF
J gene: TRBJ1-5; V gene: TRBV28; D gene: .; clone size: .; CDR3 DNA: TGTGCCAGCAGTTTCAGGCAGCCCCAGCATTTT; CDR3 protein: CASSFRQPQHF
J gene: TRBJ2-6; V gene: TRBV11-3; D gene: TRBD1; clone size: few; CDR3 DNA: TGTGCCAGCAGCTTAGATCTAGGACAGGCCTCTGGGGCCAACGTCCTGACTTTC; CDR3 protein: CASSLDLGQASGANVLTF
J gene: TRBJ2-2; V gene: TRBV7-3; D gene: TRBD2; clone size: .; CDR3 DNA: TGTGCCAGCAGCTTACGTAGCGGGAGTAAGGCCGGGGAGCTGTTTTTT; CDR3 protein: CASSLRSGSKAGELFF
J gene: TRBJ2-2; V gene: TRBV9; D gene: .; clone size: .; CDR3 DNA: TGTGCCAGCAGCGTAGCTGCCGGGACCACCGGGGAGCTGTTTTTT; CDR3 protein: CASSVAAGTTGELFF
J gene: TRBJ1-6; V gene: TRBV10-3; D gene: TRBD1; clone size: .; CDR3 DNA: TGTGCCCGCTTTAGGCCCAGGGGGCCTTGTAATTCACCCCTCCACTTT; CDR3 protein: CARFRPRGPCNSPLHF
J gene: TRBJ2-7; V gene: TRBV4-3; D gene: .; clone size: few; CDR3 DNA: TGCGCCAGCAGCCAAGTAGTAAACAGGGAGGAATACGAGCAGTACTTC; CDR3 protein: CASSQVVNREEYEQYF
J gene: TRBJ2-5; V gene: TRBV6-5; D gene: TRBD2; clone size: once; CDR3 DNA: TGTGCCAGCAGTTACAGTAGCGGGAGGTGGGAGACCCAGTACTTC; CDR3 protein: CASSYSSGRWETQYF
J gene: TRBJ2-5; V gene: TRBV14; D gene: .; clone size: .; CDR3 DNA: TGTGCCAGCAGCCAGCCGGGCCCTCTCGTGGAGACCCAGTACTTC; CDR3 protein: CASSQPGPLVETQYF
J gene: TRBJ2-1; V gene: TRBV7-2; D gene: TRBD2; clone size: .; CDR3 DNA: TGTGCCAGCAGCTTGGGACTAGCGGGAGAGGGGGGCTCCTACAATGAGCAGTTCTTC; CDR3 protein: CASSLGLAGEGGSYNEQFF
J gene: TRBJ2-5; V gene: TRBV5-5; D gene: .; clone size: .; CDR3 DNA: TGTGCCAGCAGCTTGTTGTTAGCAGGAGGGGCAGAGACCCAGTACTTC; CDR3 protein: CASSLLLAGGAETQYF
J gene: TRBJ1-1; V gene: TRBV18; D gene: .; clone size: .; CDR3 DNA: TGTGCCAGCTCACCACCTGGGACCTACACTGAAGCTTTCTTT; CDR3 protein: CASSPPGTYTEAFF
J gene: TRBJ2-5; V gene: TRBV5-1; D gene: TRBD2; clone size: few; CDR3 DNA: TGCGCCAGCAGCTCACGGACTAGCGGGAGGGTTCAAGAGACCCAGTACTTC; CDR3 protein: CASSSRTSGRVQETQYF
J gene: TRBJ1-1; V gene: TRBV7-3; D gene: .; clone size: .; CDR3 DNA: TGTGCCAGCAGCTCCAGCGACGGGAACACTGAAGCTTTCTTT; CDR3 protein: CASSSSDGNTEAFF
J gene: TRBJ2-6; V gene: TRBV18; D gene: .; clone size: .; CDR3 DNA: TGTGCCAGCTCACGTAGCGCCCGGACAACTGGGGCCAACGTCCTGACTTTC; CDR3 protein: CASSRSARTTGANVLTF